The 15 T cell receptor beta chains given below trace back to one sample, sequenced in a study of shared clonotypes between healthy human individuals. Measured with immunoSEQ multiplex PCR; TCRdb has only the in-frame clones, and not every one. The sample has millions of clones; around nine tenths are singletons. Sequenced material: naive CD4+ T cells sorted from blood. Subset specified: CD45RA+ positively selected. These TCRs come from a man aged 18 to 29 in good health.

This clone was recorded once. The chain is built from TRBV5-4 and TRBJ2-1, with 14 bases aligning to TRBD2. V trimming: 4 bases; J trimming: 5 bases; junction bases outside the gene matches: 11. This CDR3 is built from 18 residues. Germline CDR1 reads SGHNT; CDR2 reads YYREEE (reference sequence). The CDR3 DNA is TGTGCCAGCAGCCTGAAAACCTGGACTAGCGGGAGGAACAATGAGCAGTTCTTC. It codes for CASSLKTWTSGRNNEQFF. The full variable domain, its missing parts supplied by reference TRBV5-4 and TRBJ2-1, is ETGVTQSPTHLIKTRGQQVTLRCSSQSGHNTVSWYQQALGQGPQFIFQYYREEENGRGNFPPRFSGLQFPNYSSELNVNALELDDSALYLCASSLKTWTSGRNNEQFFGPGTRLTVL.

The V call is TRBV6-6, the J call TRBJ2-7; TRBD2 aligns across 7 bases. Germline V gene sequence: CDR1 MNHNY, CDR2 SVGAGI (reference sequence). The length of the CDR3 is 14 residues. The V and J ends lost 4 bases and 1 base, in that order; junction bases with no gene match: 4. The CDR3 DNA follows: TGTGCCAGCAGTTTAGGCGGGAGATCCTACGAGCAGTACTTC. Translating gives CASSLGGRSYEQYF.

The chain uses TRBV5-4 and TRBJ1-6; D possibly corresponds to TRBD1 (6 bases). The CDR3 runs to 16 residues. V shed 2 bases and J shed 10 bases, with 19 bases lying between them. CDR1 SGHNT and CDR2 YYREEE come from the germline V gene (reference sequence). CDR3 nucleotides: TGTGCCAGCAGCTTCTCCCCCGACAGGATCCAATCACCCCTCCACTTT. Translation: CASSFSPDRIQSPLHF. Full variable domain (remainder filled in from reference TRBV5-4 and TRBJ1-6): ETGVTQSPTHLIKTRGQQVTLRCSSQSGHNTVSWYQQALGQGPQFIFQYYREEENGRGNFPPRFSGLQFPNYSSELNVNALELDDSALYLCASSFSPDRIQSPLHFGNGTRLTVT.

This chain joins TRBV6-6 and TRBJ1-1; D gene uncertain. Per germline, CDR1 MNHNY and CDR2 SVGAGI (reference sequence). The CDR3 loop spans 15 amino acids. The V end was cut by 8 bases, the J end by 5 bases, with 21 bases between. Here the CDR3 DNA reads TGTGCCAGCTATAGAAGTCCCCGAACGAGAACTGAAGCTTTCTTT. This translates into CASYRSPRTRTEAFF.

The chain couples TRBV7-2 to TRBJ1-2, with 7 bases matching TRBD1. V was clipped by 5 bases and J by 4 bases; unmatched bases: 7. The germline V gene encodes CDR1 SGHTA and CDR2 FQGNSA. The CDR3 is 14 residues long. This CDR3 reads CASSITGTVYGYTF. The DNA of the CDR3 is TGTGCCAGCAGCATAACGGGGACAGTCTATGGCTACACCTTC.

The rearrangement joins TRBV14 to TRBJ2-3; D unresolved. The CDR3 contains 12 residues. Germline loops: CDR1 SGHDN, CDR2 FVKESK. The germline V and J ends were trimmed by 4 bases and 3 bases, with 5 bases remaining between them. CDR3 amino acids: CASSPRTDTQYF. The CDR3 nucleotides are TGTGCCAGCAGCCCCAGAACAGATACGCAGTATTTT.

In DNA, the CDR3 is TGTGCCAGTAGTACCACAAGCCAAGAGACCCAGTACTTC. Translated, it gives CASSTTSQETQYF. The V call is TRBV19, the J call TRBJ2-5, with D unresolved. Germline V gene sequence: CDR1 LNHDA, CDR2 SQIVND (reference sequence). The CDR3 runs 13 residues. Deletions cut 4 bases from V and 1 base from J, with 7 bases between. The entire variable domain, with the rest obtained from reference TRBV19 and TRBJ2-5, is as follows: DGGITQSPKYLFRKEGQNVTLSCEQNLNHDAMYWYRQDPGQGLRLIYYSQIVNDFQKGDIAEGYSVSREKKESFPLTVTSAQKNPTAFYLCASSTTSQETQYFGPGTRLLVL.

This rearrangement joins TRBV18 to TRBJ1-6; 7 nucleotides line up with TRBD1. J lost 0 bases, V lost 0 bases, and 5 bases had no gene match. The germline gives CDR1 KGHSH, CDR2 LQKENI. The CDR3 is 18 amino acids. CDR3 in DNA: TGTGCCAGCTCACCACCCGGCCAGGGGGGCTCCTATAATTCACCCCTCCACTTT. Translation gives CASSPPGQGGSYNSPLHF.

This clone appeared a single time. V usage is TRBV5-6 and J usage is TRBJ2-7; D might be TRBD2 (7 bases). This CDR3 region has 15 residues. Trimming took 5 bases from V and 2 from J, leaving 17 bases between them. Per the germline V gene, CDR1 is SGHDT and CDR2 is YYEEEE. The CDR3 nucleotides are TGTGCCAGCAGGGGGGGGCCGGGATCCCCCTACGAGCAGTACTTC. This sequence encodes CASRGGPGSPYEQYF.

V gene TRBV19 combines with J gene TRBJ1-6; D is ambiguous. Germline V lookup: CDR1 LNHDA, CDR2 SQIVND (reference sequence). The CDR3 has 14 residues. The CDR3 bases are TGTACATCCAGTAGCGGCGCACCTAATTCACCCCTCCACTTT. Its protein product is CTSSSGAPNSPLHF.

V is TRBV30 and J is TRBJ2-5; 10 bases are a match to TRBD1. CDR3 length equals 15 residues. Losses at the gene ends were 0 bases for V and 2 bases for J; bases not matched to a gene: 3. In germline, CDR1 is GTSNPN, CDR2 SVGIG (reference sequence). DNA of the CDR3: TGTGCCTGGAGTGTAGGGGGACAGGGGCAAGAGACCCAGTACTTC. Its protein is CAWSVGGQGQETQYF.

This chain connects TRBV19 to TRBJ1-6; D perhaps matches TRBD1 (5 bases). Germline CDR1 and CDR2: LNHDA and SQIVND (reference sequence). Trimming removed 3 bases from V and 7 bases from J, with 13 bases in between. The CDR3 spans 15 residues. This CDR3 reads CASSIGVTVNSPLHF. CDR3 nucleotide sequence: TGTGCCAGTAGTATTGGTGTGACAGTCAATTCACCCCTCCACTTT.

The chain joins TRBV19 to TRBJ2-5, with TRBD2 matching 13 bases. Germline loops: CDR1 LNHDA, CDR2 SQIVND (reference sequence). CDR3 length: 17 residues. J gave up 3 bases and V 5 bases, and 9 bases lay outside the gene matches. CDR3 coding DNA: TGTGCCAGTAGTGAACTAGCGGGAGGGCCGGGGAAAGAGACCCAGTACTTC. This gives the protein CASSELAGGPGKETQYF.

The chain couples TRBV30 to TRBJ1-5; TRBD1 agrees at 7 bases. J lost 7 bases, V lost 5 bases, and 11 bases had no gene match. The CDR3 sequence is 14 residues long. In germline, CDR1 is GTSNPN, CDR2 SVGIG (reference sequence). The CDR3 reads CAWGGGGAGQPQHF. Here the CDR3 DNA reads TGTGCCTGGGGGGGAGGGGGCGCGGGACAGCCCCAGCATTTT.

This chain joins TRBV19 and TRBJ2-5, with TRBD1 matching 7 bases. Losses at the gene ends were 6 bases for V and 2 bases for J; bases not matched to a gene: 6. CDR3 length: 14 residues. CDR1 LNHDA and CDR2 SQIVND come from the germline V gene (reference sequence). The CDR3 DNA reads as TGTGCCAGTAGAATCGGGACAGATCAAGAGACCCAGTACTTC. Translated, it gives CASRIGTDQETQYF.